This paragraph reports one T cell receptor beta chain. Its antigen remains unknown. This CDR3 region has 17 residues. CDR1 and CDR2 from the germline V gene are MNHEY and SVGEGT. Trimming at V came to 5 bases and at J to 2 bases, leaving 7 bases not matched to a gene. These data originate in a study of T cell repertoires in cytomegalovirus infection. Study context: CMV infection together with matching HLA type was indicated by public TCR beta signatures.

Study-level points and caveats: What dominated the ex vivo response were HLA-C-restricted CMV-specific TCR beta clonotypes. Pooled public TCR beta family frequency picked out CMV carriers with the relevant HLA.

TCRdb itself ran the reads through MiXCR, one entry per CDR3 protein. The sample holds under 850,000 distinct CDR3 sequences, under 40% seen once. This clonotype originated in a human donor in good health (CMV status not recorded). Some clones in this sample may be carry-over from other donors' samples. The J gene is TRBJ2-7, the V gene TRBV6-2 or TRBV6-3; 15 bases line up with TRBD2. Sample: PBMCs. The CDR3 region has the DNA TGTGCCAGCAGTCGTCCGGGACTAGCGGGAGGTCCCTACGAGCAGTACTTC. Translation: CASSRPGLAGGPYEQYF.